Shown below are 12 T cell receptor beta chains from a single sample sequenced in a study of T cell responses to AZD1222 COVID-19 vaccine. Here immunoSEQ multiplex PCR was the method, and the copy in TCRdb shows in-frame clones only, minus some. Among more than 100,000 clones listed, around 91% were seen once. This material consisted of peripheral blood, taken on day 0 of AZD1222 vaccination. Receptors originate from an adult in good health.

This clone was counted only a few times. DNA for the CDR3: TGTGCCAGCTCACCTGACAGAAATACGCAGTATTTT. Translation gives CASSPDRNTQYF. The rearrangement joins TRBV18 to TRBJ2-3, with D possibly matching TRBD1 (5 bases). V lost 3 bases, J lost 7 bases, and 8 bases lay in between. The CDR3 covers 12 residues. Germline-derived CDR1 and CDR2 are KGHSH and LQKENI.

The rearrangement uses TRBV6-2 or TRBV6-3 and TRBJ2-5; D is unresolved. CDR1 is MNHEY, CDR2 SVGEGT, per germline. Trimming took 4 bases from V and 5 from J, leaving 17 bases between them. CDR3 length equals 15 residues. The CDR3 DNA is TGTGCCAGCAGTTCGGTTGACACAATATCGGAGACCCAGTACTTC. Translated, it gives CASSSVDTISETQYF.

This chain links TRBV6-1 with TRBJ2-7; tentatively, D is TRBD1 (6 bases). The CDR3 covers 15 residues. Per the germline V gene, CDR1 is MNHNS and CDR2 is SASEGT. V shed 1 base and J shed 3 bases, with 13 bases lying between them. In DNA form, the CDR3 reads TGTGCCAGCAGTGAAGACTGGGGGCTCGGCTACGAGCAGTACTTC. As protein: CASSEDWGLGYEQYF.

V and J are TRBV19 and TRBJ1-3; D unclear. V lost 5 bases and J 0 bases, leaving 20 bases between the germline ends. This CDR3 has 18 amino acids. Germline V gene lookup returns CDR1 LNHDA and CDR2 SQIVND (reference sequence). The CDR3 loop is CASSPPGGWRSSGNTIYF. CDR3 coding DNA: TGTGCCAGTAGTCCCCCAGGAGGGTGGAGAAGCTCTGGAAACACCATATATTTT.

CDR3 sequence: CASSVRASGGGDEQYF. For the CDR3, the DNA is TGTGCCAGCAGCGTAAGGGCTAGCGGGGGGGGCGACGAGCAGTACTTC. The chain links TRBV9 to TRBJ2-7; 12 bases agree with TRBD2. This CDR3 comprises 16 residues. CDR1 SGDLS and CDR2 YYNGEE come from the germline V gene. V trimming: 1 base; J trimming: 5 bases; junction bases outside the gene matches: 7.

The J gene is TRBJ1-2, the V gene TRBV7-2; D perhaps matches TRBD1 (6 bases). Germline CDR1 is SGHTA and CDR2 is FQGNSA. The CDR3 has 16 residues. The V gene lost 0 bases and the J gene lost 3 bases, with 14 bases spanning the gap. CDR3 sequence (DNA): TGTGCCAGCAGCTTAGCGCGGGGGGGCTACGACTATGGCTACACCTTC. Translated: CASSLARGGYDYGYTF.

This chain connects TRBV28 to TRBJ1-6; D perhaps matches TRBD1 (5 bases). Germline loops: CDR1 MDHEN, CDR2 SYDVKM. CDR3 length equals 16 residues. Trimming took off 5 bases at V and 7 bases at J, with 18 bases between the two ends. CDR3 sequence reads: CASSGVGRGSNSPLHF. In nucleotides, the CDR3 is TGTGCCAGCAGTGGGGTAGGGAGGGGCTCCAATTCACCCCTCCACTTT.

The chain carries TRBV4-1 and TRBJ1-4; possibly TRBD1 for D (6 bases). Trimming stripped 4 bases from V and 5 bases from J, with 14 bases between. This CDR3 spans 15 amino acids. Per the germline V gene, CDR1 is MGHRA and CDR2 is YSYEKL. For the CDR3, the DNA is TGCGCCAGCAGCCCCTATGACGGGACAAATGAAAAACTGTTTTTT. Translating gives CASSPYDGTNEKLFF.

This sequence joins TRBV7-6 and TRBJ1-3; no reliable D call. Germline V lookup: CDR1 SGHVS, CDR2 FNYEAQ. V shed 1 base and J shed 0 bases, with 13 bases lying between them. The CDR3 totals 17 residues. The CDR3 DNA sequence: TGTGCCAGCAGCTTAGGGCCAGGCCCTAACTCTGGAAACACCATATATTTT. Translating gives CASSLGPGPNSGNTIYF.

The V call is TRBV27, the J call TRBJ2-7; 8 bases match TRBD1. Germline assignment: CDR1 MNHEY and CDR2 SMNVEV (reference sequence). V trimming: 0 bases; J trimming: 5 bases; junction bases outside the gene matches: 6. The CDR3 length is 15 residues. The CDR3 DNA reads TGTGCCAGCAGTTTATCCACAGGGGGTAGGAACGAGCAGTACTTC. As protein: CASSLSTGGRNEQYF.

CDR3 loop: CASSPNQAAPIGYTF. The CDR3 DNA is TGTGCCAGCAGCCCCAACCAGGCAGCTCCAATCGGCTACACCTTC. The chain uses TRBV4-2 and TRBJ1-2; unclear D gene. Germline V CDR1 and CDR2: LGHNA, YNFKEQ. Trimming left V 4 bases short and J 8 bases short, with 20 bases between. CDR3 length: 15 amino acids.

V and J are TRBV11-2 and TRBJ1-1; D is unresolved. Trimming pared 0 bases from V and 8 bases from J, leaving 4 bases between. CDR1 is SGHAT, CDR2 FQNNGV, per germline. The CDR3 covers 11 residues. The DNA of the CDR3 is TGTGCCAGCAGCTTAGAGCTGGAAGCTTTCTTT. It encodes CASSLELEAFF.